These T cell receptor beta chains were read from a single sample in a study of Tregs in tolerant kidney transplant recipients. Sequencing used immunoSEQ multiplex PCR; TCRdb keeps in-frame clones, though not all of them. The data hold around 50,000 clones, with 83% observed a single time. Sequencing was carried out using CD4+ T cells from blood. The receptors were gathered from a human donor in good health. Each CDR3 is given with its conserved first and last residue. Each record gives: clone size, D gene, V gene, J gene, CDR3 protein, CDR3 DNA. D genes are given only for firm matches. Only some rows state a clone size, as once, few, many or a class for expanded clones.

>NA|TRBD2|TRBV7-3|TRBJ2-7
CASSLGLASDEQYF
TGTGCCAGCAGCTTGGGACTAGCATCGGACGAGCAGTACTTC
>medium-sized|NA|TRBV4-2|TRBJ1-4
CASSQNYRDDVKLFF
TGTGCCAGCAGCCAAAACTACCGGGACGATGTAAAACTGTTTTTT
>NA|TRBD1|TRBV4-1|TRBJ1-2
CASSPGGRDSRGFYGYTF
TGCGCCAGCAGCCCGGGCGGCCGGGACAGCCGTGGGTTCTATGGCTACACCTTC
>NA|NA|TRBV30|TRBJ1-3
CAWMRPGPSGNTIYF
TGTGCCTGGATGCGTCCCGGGCCGTCTGGAAACACCATATATTTT
>NA|TRBD1|TRBV5-8|TRBJ2-7
CASGTVSYEQYF
TGTGCCAGCGGGACAGTTTCCTACGAGCAGTACTTC
>NA|TRBD1|TRBV18|TRBJ1-5
CASSPPDRGAGQPQHF
TGTGCCAGCTCACCACCGGACAGGGGAGCAGGTCAGCCCCAGCATTTT
>once|NA|TRBV7-2|TRBJ1-6
CASSLGTPSGGGSPLHF
TGTGCCAGCAGCTTAGGGACCCCTTCGGGGGGCGGTTCACCCCTCCACTTT
>NA|NA|TRBV30|TRBJ2-5
CAWSVVAHQQETQYF
TGTGCCTGGAGTGTAGTAGCTCACCAGCAAGAGACCCAGTACTTC
>NA|NA|TRBV10-3|TRBJ2-1
CAISEPVMGTWPESSYNEQFF
TGTGCCATCAGTGAGCCGGTAATGGGGACATGGCCTGAAAGCTCCTACAATGAGCAGTTCTTC
>NA|NA|TRBV7-2|TRBJ2-7
CASSLGVSSYEQYF
TGTGCCAGCAGCTTAGGTGTGAGCTCCTACGAGCAGTACTTC
>NA|TRBD2|TRBV10-2|TRBJ2-1
CASSRFLAGEVHANEQFF
TGCGCCAGCAGTAGATTTCTAGCGGGAGAAGTACATGCGAATGAGCAGTTCTTC